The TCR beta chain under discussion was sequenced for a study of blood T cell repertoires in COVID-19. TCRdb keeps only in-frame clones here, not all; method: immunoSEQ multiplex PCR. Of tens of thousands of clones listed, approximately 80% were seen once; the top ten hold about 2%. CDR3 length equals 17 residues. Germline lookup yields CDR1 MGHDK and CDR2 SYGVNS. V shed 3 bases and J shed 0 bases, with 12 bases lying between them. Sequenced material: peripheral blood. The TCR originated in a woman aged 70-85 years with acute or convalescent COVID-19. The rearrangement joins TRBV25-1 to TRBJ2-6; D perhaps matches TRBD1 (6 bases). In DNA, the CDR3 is TGTGCCAGCAGTGATGTGACAGGAAGCTCTGGGGCCAACGTCCTGACTTTC. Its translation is CASSDVTGSSGANVLTF.